The rows below give T cell receptor beta chains drawn from one sample of a study of blood T cell repertoires in COVID-19. Data came from immunoSEQ multiplex PCR; TCRdb stores just in-frame clones and leaves some out. The repertoire holds roughly 100,000 clones, with about 80% as singletons. Sequencing was done on a sample of peripheral blood. Source of these receptors: a woman older than 75 with active or convalescent COVID-19. Each CDR3 is given with its conserved first and last residue. D genes are given only for firm matches. Rows give clone size only sometimes, using once, few, many, or a class for an expanded clone.

d_gene: .
abundance: .
v_gene: TRBV9
j_gene: TRBJ2-1
CDR3aa: CASSVTGGLRYNEQFF
CDR3nt: TGTGCCAGCAGCGTCACCGGGGGTCTCCGCTACAATGAGCAGTTCTTC

d_gene: .
abundance: .
v_gene: TRBV25-1
j_gene: TRBJ1-6
CDR3aa: CASSDPRAGVNSPLHF
CDR3nt: TGTGCCAGCAGTGACCCGAGGGCAGGAGTTAATTCACCCCTCCACTTT

d_gene: .
abundance: .
v_gene: TRBV3-1/TRBV3-2
j_gene: TRBJ1-4
CDR3aa: CASSQVGTNEKLFF
CDR3nt: TGTGCCAGCAGCCAAGTCGGAACTAATGAAAAACTGTTTTTT

d_gene: .
abundance: .
v_gene: TRBV28
j_gene: TRBJ2-7
CDR3aa: CASSLYYEQYF
CDR3nt: TGTGCCAGCAGTCTTTACTACGAGCAGTACTTC

d_gene: .
abundance: .
v_gene: TRBV7-9
j_gene: TRBJ2-1
CDR3aa: CASSLGAKYNEQFF
CDR3nt: TGTGCCAGCAGCTTAGGCGCTAAATACAATGAGCAGTTCTTC

d_gene: .
abundance: once
v_gene: TRBV7-8
j_gene: TRBJ2-7
CDR3aa: CASSLSQYRVEGEQYF
CDR3nt: TGTGCCAGCAGCTTAAGTCAGTATCGGGTTGAGGGCGAGCAGTACTTC

d_gene: TRBD1
abundance: .
v_gene: TRBV20-1
j_gene: TRBJ1-2
CDR3aa: CSASSDRGGYTF
CDR3nt: TGCAGTGCTAGTTCGGACAGGGGAGGCTACACCTTC

d_gene: TRBD1
abundance: .
v_gene: TRBV25-1
j_gene: TRBJ1-5
CDR3aa: CASSETGVGINQPQHF
CDR3nt: TGTGCCAGCAGTGAAACAGGGGTCGGCATTAATCAGCCCCAGCATTTT

d_gene: .
abundance: .
v_gene: TRBV11-2
j_gene: TRBJ2-5
CDR3aa: CASSIGPGSQETQYF
CDR3nt: TGTGCCAGCAGCATCGGTCCAGGTAGCCAAGAGACCCAGTACTTC

d_gene: .
abundance: few
v_gene: TRBV7-8
j_gene: TRBJ1-6
CDR3aa: CASSLEKGSAISGSPLHF
CDR3nt: TGTGCCAGCAGCTTAGAGAAGGGTTCCGCTATTAGCGGCTCACCCCTCCACTTT

d_gene: TRBD2
abundance: .
v_gene: TRBV10-3
j_gene: TRBJ2-5
CDR3aa: CAISVAGGSQETQYF
CDR3nt: TGTGCCATCAGTGTAGCGGGAGGGAGCCAAGAGACCCAGTACTTC

d_gene: TRBD1
abundance: .
v_gene: TRBV27
j_gene: TRBJ1-5
CDR3aa: CASGYRGGQPQHF
CDR3nt: TGTGCCAGCGGATACAGGGGGGGCCAGCCCCAGCATTTT

d_gene: .
abundance: .
v_gene: TRBV7-9
j_gene: TRBJ1-1
CDR3aa: CASSFQREAFF
CDR3nt: TGTGCCAGCAGCTTCCAGCGTGAAGCTTTCTTT

d_gene: .
abundance: .
v_gene: TRBV9
j_gene: TRBJ1-1
CDR3aa: CASSERKEWGVNTEAFF
CDR3nt: TGTGCCAGCAGCGAGAGGAAGGAATGGGGAGTTAACACTGAAGCTTTCTTT

d_gene: .
abundance: once
v_gene: TRBV27
j_gene: TRBJ1-1
CDR3aa: CASSFSLPGDTEAFF
CDR3nt: TGTGCCAGCAGTTTTTCCCTCCCAGGGGACACTGAAGCTTTCTTT